One T cell receptor (beta chain) is described in this entry. The target antigen is unknown. The record originates from a study of cytomegalovirus exposure and HLA in healthy donors. Study-wide results and limits: The classifier, whose performance was assessed in both the original and validation cohorts, reportedly diagnosed cytomegalovirus status with high specificity and sensitivity. As confirmed in vitro, a few CMV-associated chains were specific for CMV antigens. The authors enumerated over 150 TCR beta chains as linked to cytomegalovirus. That first-cohort TCR clusters tended to co-occur in the roughly 120 validation repertoires was found in a later analysis.

The method was immunoSEQ multiplex PCR; TCRdb's version includes in-frame clones alone and lacks a portion of them. The sample records about 170,000 clones, 65% to 90% being singletons. This CDR3 has 14 amino acids. CDR1 is KGHSH and CDR2 is LQKENI in the germline V gene. With 3 bases removed from V and 3 bases from J, the gap between germline ends came to 11 bases. The rearrangement joins TRBV18 to TRBJ1-1, with D hard to call. The source is a woman younger than 30 in good health and CMV-seronegative. The sequenced sample consisted of PBMCs. DNA of the CDR3: TGTGCCAGCTCACCGGCGAGGAGCTACACTGAAGCTTTCTTT. Encoded protein: CASSPARSYTEAFF.